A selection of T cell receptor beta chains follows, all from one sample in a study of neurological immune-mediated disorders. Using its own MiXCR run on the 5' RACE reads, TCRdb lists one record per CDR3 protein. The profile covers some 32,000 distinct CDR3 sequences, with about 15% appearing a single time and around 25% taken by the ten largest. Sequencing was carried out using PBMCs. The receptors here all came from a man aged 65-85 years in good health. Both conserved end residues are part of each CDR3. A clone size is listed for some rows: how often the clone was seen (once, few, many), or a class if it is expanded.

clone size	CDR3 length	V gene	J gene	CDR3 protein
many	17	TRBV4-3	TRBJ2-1	CASSQISGGGSYNEQFF
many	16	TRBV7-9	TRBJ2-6	CASSHTETTGANVLTF
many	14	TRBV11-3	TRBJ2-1	CASSSAGSYNEQFF
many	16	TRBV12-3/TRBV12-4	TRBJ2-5	CASSWRLAGIRETQYF
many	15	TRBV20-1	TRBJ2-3	CSAAILGPLTDTQYF
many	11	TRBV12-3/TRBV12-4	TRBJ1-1	CASSLGQYAFF
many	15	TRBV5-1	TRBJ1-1	CASSLDWPRAAEAFF
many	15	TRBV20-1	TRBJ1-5	CSAQRPGGSNQPQHF
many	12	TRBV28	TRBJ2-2	CATIKNTGELFF
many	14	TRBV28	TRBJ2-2	CASEWGQFTGELFF
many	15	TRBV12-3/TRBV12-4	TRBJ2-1	CASTSPGLAVYEQFF
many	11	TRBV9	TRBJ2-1	CASSVDDEQFF
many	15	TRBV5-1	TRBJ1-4	CASSPQGPPNEKLFF
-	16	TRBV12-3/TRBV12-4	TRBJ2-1	CASSLWLAGSYNEQFF
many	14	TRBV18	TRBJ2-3	CASSPPFSTDTQYF
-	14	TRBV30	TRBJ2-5	CAWRPRASAETQYF
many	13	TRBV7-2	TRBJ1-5	CASSLVHNQPQHF
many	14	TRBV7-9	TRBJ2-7	CASSFREGPYEQYF
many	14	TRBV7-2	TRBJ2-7	CASSSRDRGYEQYF
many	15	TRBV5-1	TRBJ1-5	CASSKTGTQAEPQHF
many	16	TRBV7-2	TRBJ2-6	CASSLESRSGANVLTF
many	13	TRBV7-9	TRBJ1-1	CASSLGDSTEAFF
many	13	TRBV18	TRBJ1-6	CASSGDLESPLHF
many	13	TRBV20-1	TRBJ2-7	CSARDGSSYEQYF
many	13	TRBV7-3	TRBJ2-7	CASSLNREYEQYF
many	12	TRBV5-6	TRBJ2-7	CASSFRGYEQYF
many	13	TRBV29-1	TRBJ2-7	CSVEDQATYEQYF
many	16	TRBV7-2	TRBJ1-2	CASSLAGGAANYGYTF
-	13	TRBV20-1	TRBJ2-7	CSARSAGVGEQYF
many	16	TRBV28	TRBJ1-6	CASRTRRTAYNSPLHF
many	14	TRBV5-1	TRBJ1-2	CASSRTEANYGYTF
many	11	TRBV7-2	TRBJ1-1	CASSPSTEAFF
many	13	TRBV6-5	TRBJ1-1	CASRPGLRAEAFF
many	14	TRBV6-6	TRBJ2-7	CASIPDGSSYEQYF
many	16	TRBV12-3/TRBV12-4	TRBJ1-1	CASSFIPSLMNTEAFF
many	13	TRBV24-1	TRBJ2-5	CATNRREGETQYF
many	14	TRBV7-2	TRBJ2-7	CASSWDSNKDEQYF
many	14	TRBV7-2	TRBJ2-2	CASSSGQNTGELFF
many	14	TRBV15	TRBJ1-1	CATRQGPLNTEAFF
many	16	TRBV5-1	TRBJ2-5	CASSPRASGGGETQYF
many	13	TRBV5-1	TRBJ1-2	CASRPGPGDGYTF
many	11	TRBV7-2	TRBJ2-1	CASSFSDEQFF
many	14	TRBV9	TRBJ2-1	CASSVEGTSGRLLF
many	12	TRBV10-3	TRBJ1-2	CAISSTVSDYTF
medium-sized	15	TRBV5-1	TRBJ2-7	CASSFWDRGSYEQYF
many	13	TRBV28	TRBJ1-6	CASNGLNNSPLHF
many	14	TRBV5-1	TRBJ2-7	CASSVLGQGNEQYF
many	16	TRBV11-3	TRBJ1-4	CASSPGQGPTNEKLFF
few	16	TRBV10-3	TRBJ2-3	CAISEPGTGGTDTHYF
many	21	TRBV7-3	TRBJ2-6	CASSLKPLAGGLIAGANVLTF
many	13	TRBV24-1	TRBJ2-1	CATSDFSGGEQFF
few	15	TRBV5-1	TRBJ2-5	CASSFVDPAQETQYF
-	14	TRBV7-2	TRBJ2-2	CASSLVRDTGELFF
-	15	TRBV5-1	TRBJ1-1	CAGSGGQGTNTEAFF
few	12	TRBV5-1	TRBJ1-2	CASSWGGGGYTF
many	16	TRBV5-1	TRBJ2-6	CASSLGAGTGANVLTF
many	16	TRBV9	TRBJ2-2	CASSAPAGANTGELFF